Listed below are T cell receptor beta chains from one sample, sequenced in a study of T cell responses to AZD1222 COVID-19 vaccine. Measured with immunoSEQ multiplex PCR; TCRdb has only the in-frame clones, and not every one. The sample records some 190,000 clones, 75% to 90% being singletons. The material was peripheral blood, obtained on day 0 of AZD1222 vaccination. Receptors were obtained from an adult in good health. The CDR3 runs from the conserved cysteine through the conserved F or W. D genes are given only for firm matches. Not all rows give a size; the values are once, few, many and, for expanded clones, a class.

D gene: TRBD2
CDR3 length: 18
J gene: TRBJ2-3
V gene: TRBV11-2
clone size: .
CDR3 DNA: TGTGCCAGCAGCTTAGGGAGGACTAGCGGGGCTAGCACAGATACGCAGTATTTT
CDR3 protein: CASSLGRTSGASTDTQYF

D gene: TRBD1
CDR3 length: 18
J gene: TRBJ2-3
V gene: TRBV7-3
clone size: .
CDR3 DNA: TGTGCCAGCAGCTCGCGTTCCCCGGGACAGGGGAACACAGATACGCAGTATTTT
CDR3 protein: CASSSRSPGQGNTDTQYF

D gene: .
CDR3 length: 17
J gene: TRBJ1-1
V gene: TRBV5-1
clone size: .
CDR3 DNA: TGCGCCAGCAGCTTGGAGGGTTCCTGGGGGGCGAACACTGAAGCTTTCTTT
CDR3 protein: CASSLEGSWGANTEAFF

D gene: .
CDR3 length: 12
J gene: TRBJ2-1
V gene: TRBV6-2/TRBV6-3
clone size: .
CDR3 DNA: TGTGCCAGCAGCGAAAGGAGAGATGAGCAGTTCTTC
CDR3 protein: CASSERRDEQFF

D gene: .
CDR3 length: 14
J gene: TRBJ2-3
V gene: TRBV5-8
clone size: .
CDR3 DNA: TGTGCCAGCAGCTTGCGGAGGAGTACAGATACGCAGTATTTT
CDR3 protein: CASSLRRSTDTQYF

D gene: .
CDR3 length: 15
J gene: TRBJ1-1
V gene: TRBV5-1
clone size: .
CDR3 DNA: TGCGCCAGCAGCTCGAATCTGGGGTTACGTACTGAAGCTTTCTTT
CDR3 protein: CASSSNLGLRTEAFF

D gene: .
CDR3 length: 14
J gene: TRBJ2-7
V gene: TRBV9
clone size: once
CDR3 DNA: TGTGCCAGCAGCACCGGACGGCGGACCTACGAGCAGTACTTC
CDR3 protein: CASSTGRRTYEQYF

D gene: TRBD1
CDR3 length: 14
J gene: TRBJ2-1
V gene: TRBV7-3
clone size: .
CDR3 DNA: TGTGCCAGCAGTCCGGGACAGGGGTTCAATGAGCAGTTCTTC
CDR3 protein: CASSPGQGFNEQFF

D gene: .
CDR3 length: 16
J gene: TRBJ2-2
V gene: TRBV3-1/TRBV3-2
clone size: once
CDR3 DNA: TGTGCCAGCAGCCTCTTCACCGCTACGAACACCGGGGAGCTGTTTTTT
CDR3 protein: CASSLFTATNTGELFF

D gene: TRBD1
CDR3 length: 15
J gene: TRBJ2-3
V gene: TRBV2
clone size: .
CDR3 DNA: TGTGCCAGTGACAGGGTTGACTCTAGCACAGATACGCAGTATTTT
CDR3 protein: CASDRVDSSTDTQYF

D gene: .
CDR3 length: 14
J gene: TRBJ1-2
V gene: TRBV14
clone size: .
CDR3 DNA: TGTGCCAGCAGCCTAGGGAACAGTCACTATGGCTACACCTTC
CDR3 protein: CASSLGNSHYGYTF

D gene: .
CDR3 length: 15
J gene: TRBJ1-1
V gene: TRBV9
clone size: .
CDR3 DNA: TGTGCCAGCAGCGCGGGACAACTTAGCCCCGATGAAGCTTTCTTT
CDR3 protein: CASSAGQLSPDEAFF

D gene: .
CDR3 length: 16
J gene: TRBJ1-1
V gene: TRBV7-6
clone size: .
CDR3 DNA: TGTGCCAGCAGCTTAGGTTTCGAGGGGAGGAGGGCTGAAGCTTTCTTT
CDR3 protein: CASSLGFEGRRAEAFF

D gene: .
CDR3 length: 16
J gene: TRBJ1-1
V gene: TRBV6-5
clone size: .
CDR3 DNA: TGTGCCAGCAGTTACGGGGGGACTGCAGTGAACACTGAAGCTTTCTTT
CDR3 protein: CASSYGGTAVNTEAFF

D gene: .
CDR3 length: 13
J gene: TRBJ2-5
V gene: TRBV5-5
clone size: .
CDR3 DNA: TGTGCCAGCAGCTTGGTTTCGGGCGAGACCCAGTACTTC
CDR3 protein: CASSLVSGETQYF

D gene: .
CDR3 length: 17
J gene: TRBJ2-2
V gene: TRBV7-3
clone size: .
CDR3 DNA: TGTGCCAGCAGCCCGGTGGGGCAGGGTGATAAGGACGGGGAGCTGTTTTTT
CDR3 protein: CASSPVGQGDKDGELFF

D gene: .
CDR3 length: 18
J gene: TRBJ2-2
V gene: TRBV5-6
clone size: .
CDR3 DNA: TGTGCCAGCAGCTCAATCCTGGGTAACGGGGGAAACACCGGGGAGCTGTTTTTT
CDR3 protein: CASSSILGNGGNTGELFF

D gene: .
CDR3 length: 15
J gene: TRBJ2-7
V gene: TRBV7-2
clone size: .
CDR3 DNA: TGTGCCAGCAGCCCGGGCGTTTCGAGCCCTTACGAGCAGTACTTC
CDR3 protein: CASSPGVSSPYEQYF

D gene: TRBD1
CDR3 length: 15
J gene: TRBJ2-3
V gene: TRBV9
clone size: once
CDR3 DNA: TGTGCCAGCAGCAGCCGGACAGGACCCACAGATACGCAGTATTTT
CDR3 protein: CASSSRTGPTDTQYF

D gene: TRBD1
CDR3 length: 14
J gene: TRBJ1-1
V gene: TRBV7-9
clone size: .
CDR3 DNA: TGTGCCAGCAGCACGCCGGGACAGGGCCCTGAAGCTTTCTTT
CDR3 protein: CASSTPGQGPEAFF

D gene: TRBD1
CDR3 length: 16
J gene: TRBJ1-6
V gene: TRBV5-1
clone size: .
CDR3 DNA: TGCGCCAGCAGCACCGTTACAGGGGTAGGTAATTCACCCCTCCACTTT
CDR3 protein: CASSTVTGVGNSPLHF

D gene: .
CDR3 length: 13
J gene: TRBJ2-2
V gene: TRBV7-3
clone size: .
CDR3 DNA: TGTGCCAGCAGCTTGGTCGTTGACGGGGAGCTGTTTTTT
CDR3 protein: CASSLVVDGELFF